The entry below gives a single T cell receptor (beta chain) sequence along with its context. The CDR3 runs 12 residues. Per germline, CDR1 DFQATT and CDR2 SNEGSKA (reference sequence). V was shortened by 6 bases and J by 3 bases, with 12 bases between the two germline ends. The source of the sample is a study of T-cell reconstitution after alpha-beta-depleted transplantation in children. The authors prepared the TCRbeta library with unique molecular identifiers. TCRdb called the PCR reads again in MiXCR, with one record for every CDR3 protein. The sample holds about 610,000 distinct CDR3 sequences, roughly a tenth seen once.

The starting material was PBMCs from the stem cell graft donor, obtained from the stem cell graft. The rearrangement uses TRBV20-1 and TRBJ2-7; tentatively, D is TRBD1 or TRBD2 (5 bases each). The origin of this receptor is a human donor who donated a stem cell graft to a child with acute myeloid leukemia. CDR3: CSAGRALYEQYF. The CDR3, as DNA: TGCAGTGCGGGGCGGGCTCTCTACGAGCAGTACTTC.